These 3 T cell receptor beta chains were all obtained from the same sample, sequenced in a study of blood T cell repertoires in COVID-19. The method was immunoSEQ multiplex PCR; TCRdb's version includes in-frame clones alone and lacks a portion of them. The data show around 160,000 clones, about nine tenths seen once. The specimen sequenced was peripheral blood. The receptors were gathered from a young man with acute or convalescent COVID-19.

The chain is built from TRBV5-6 and TRBJ2-1; 10 bases line up with TRBD1. The CDR3 consists of 15 residues. Germline V gene sequence: CDR1 SGHDT, CDR2 YYEEEE. V lost 4 bases to trimming and J lost 7 bases; unmatched junction nucleotides: 8. Here the CDR3 reads CASSPAGTGVNEQFF. The DNA for the CDR3 is TGTGCCAGCAGCCCAGCCGGGACAGGGGTTAATGAGCAGTTCTTC.

V and J are TRBV5-1 and TRBJ1-6; D is possibly TRBD1 (6 bases). The V end was cut by 5 bases, the J end by 0 bases, with 15 bases between. Germline V gene data show CDR1 as SGHRS and CDR2 as YFSETQ. The CDR3 spans 17 residues. The CDR3 nucleotides read TGCGCCAGCAGGAATCACAGGGAGAGCTCCTATAATTCACCCCTCCACTTT. Its protein is CASRNHRESSYNSPLHF.

This clone was detected once. J is TRBJ1-3 and V is TRBV18; 7 bases map to TRBD1. CDR1 is KGHSH, CDR2 LQKENI, per germline. This CDR3 has 18 amino acids. Losses at the gene ends were 2 bases for V and 1 base for J; bases not matched to a gene: 11. Written as DNA, the CDR3 is TGTGCCAGCTCACCAAGTTTCGACAGGGCCGTATCTGGAAACACCATATATTTT. As protein: CASSPSFDRAVSGNTIYF.